What follows is one T cell receptor (beta chain) and its context. This record comes from a study of Ad26.COV2.S vaccination and SARS-CoV-2 variants. The CDR3 is 16 amino acids. Documented treatment: some 20 received Ad26.COV2.S at low or high dose, single or two shots; roughly five received placebo; per-sample allocation not given. Repertoires come from day 63 after the first vaccine or placebo injection. TCRdb's table, derived via immunoSEQ multiplex PCR, lists solely in-frame clones and lacks some. Among about 240,000 clones listed, approximately 88% were seen once. The J gene is TRBJ2-2, the V gene TRBV21-1. TRBV21-1 is a pseudogene segment. Here the sequenced sample was peripheral blood, taken in a trial of Ad26.COV2.S vaccine versus placebo. This TCR derives from a person aged 18-60 years who received the Ad26.COV2.S COVID-19 vaccine or a placebo. CDR3 sequence reads: CASSKESREHTGELFF. Written as DNA, the CDR3 is TGTGCCAGCAGCAAAGAGAGCAGGGAGCACACCGGGGAGCTGTTTTTT.